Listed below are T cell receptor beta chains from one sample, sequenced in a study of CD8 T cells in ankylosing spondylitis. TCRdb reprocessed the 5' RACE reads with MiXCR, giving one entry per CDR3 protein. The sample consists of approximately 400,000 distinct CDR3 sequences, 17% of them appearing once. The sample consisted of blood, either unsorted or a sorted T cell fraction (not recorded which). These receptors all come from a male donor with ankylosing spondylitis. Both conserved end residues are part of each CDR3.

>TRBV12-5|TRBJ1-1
CASGYGTGATEAFF
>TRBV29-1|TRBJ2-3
CSVNHYRTDTDTQYF
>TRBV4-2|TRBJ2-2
CASSQGAPGDTGELFF
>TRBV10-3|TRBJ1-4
CAISESANEKLFF
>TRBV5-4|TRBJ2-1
CASSSGTEYNEQFF
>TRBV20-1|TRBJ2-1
CSAQGGLSNEQFF
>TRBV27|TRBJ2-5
CATRQRGGGETQYF
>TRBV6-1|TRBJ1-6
CASGEQGASSPLHF
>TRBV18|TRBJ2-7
CASSPGQGWNEQYF
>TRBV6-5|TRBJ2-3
CASSYGGRSDTQYF
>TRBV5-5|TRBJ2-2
CASSGLANTGELFF
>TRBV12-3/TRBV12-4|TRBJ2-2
CASSRSSGKNTGELFF
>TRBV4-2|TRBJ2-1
CASSQGGEEQFF
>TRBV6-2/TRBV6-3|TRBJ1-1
CASTPMGMNTEAFF
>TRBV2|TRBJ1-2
CASTGTGESYGYTF
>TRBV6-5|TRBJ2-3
CASSYRGRGATDTQYF
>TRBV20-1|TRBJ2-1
CSVKSLGRAEQFF
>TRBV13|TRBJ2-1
CASRRGPVMYEQFF
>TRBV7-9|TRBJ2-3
CASSLQGALSDTQYF
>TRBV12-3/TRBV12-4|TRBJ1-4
CASSPQFATNEKLFF
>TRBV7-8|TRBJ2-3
CASIQGAKGADTQYF
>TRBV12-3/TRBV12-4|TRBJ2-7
CASSLSSGSYEQYF
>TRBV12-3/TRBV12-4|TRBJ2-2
CASRGQGTGELFF
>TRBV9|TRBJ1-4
CASSVGGTNEKLFF
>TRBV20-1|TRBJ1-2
CSARVPGNRGGYTF
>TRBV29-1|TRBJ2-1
CSVPGLAGAGYNEQFF
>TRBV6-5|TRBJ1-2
CASRKAPYGYTF
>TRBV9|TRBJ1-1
CASSVGGPMNTEAFF
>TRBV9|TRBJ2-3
CASSVAQGTDTQYF
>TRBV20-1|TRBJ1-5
CSARGDGAGSQPQHF
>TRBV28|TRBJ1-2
CASRTGGRGYTF
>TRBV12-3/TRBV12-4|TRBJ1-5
CASSRGQGAAQPQHF
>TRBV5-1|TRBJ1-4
CASPDEATNEKLFF
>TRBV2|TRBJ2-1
CASTGSGAPYNEQFF
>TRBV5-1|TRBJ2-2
CASSYTSGTGTGELFF
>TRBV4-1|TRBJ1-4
CASSQGSGRGLSNEKLFF
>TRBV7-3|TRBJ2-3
CASSLFSAVGGLTDTQYF
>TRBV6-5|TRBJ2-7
CASSYMGEQYF
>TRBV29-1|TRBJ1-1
CSATPDTEAFF
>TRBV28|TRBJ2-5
CASSRYTQYF
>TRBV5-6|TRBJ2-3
CASSWIQGKDTQYF
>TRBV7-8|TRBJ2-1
CASSPPLRLAGGTEQFF
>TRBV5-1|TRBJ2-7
CASSPSTGSYSYEQYF
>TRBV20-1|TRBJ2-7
CSARSVTGTYEQYF
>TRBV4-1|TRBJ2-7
CASSQWTSGPKQYF
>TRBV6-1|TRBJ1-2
CASTGARENYGYTF
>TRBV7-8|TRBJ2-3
CASSRWAYSTDTQYF
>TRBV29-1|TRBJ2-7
CSVGGQASSYEQYF
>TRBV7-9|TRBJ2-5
CASSSTGQRGETQYF
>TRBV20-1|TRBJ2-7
CSARDLGGSEYEQYF
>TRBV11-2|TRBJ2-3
CASSFRLRTSTDTQYF
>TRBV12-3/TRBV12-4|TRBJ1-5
CASSLWSRDQPQHF
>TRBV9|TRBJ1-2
CASSARTTGSLGYTF
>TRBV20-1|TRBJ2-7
CSARELTRHPYEQYF
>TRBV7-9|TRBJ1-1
CASSPRGTGKRITEAFF
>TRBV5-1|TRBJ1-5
CASSLAGAGQPQHF
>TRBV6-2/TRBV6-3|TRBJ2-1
CASSERVEQFF
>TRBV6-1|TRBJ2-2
CASSRGTSGTGELFF